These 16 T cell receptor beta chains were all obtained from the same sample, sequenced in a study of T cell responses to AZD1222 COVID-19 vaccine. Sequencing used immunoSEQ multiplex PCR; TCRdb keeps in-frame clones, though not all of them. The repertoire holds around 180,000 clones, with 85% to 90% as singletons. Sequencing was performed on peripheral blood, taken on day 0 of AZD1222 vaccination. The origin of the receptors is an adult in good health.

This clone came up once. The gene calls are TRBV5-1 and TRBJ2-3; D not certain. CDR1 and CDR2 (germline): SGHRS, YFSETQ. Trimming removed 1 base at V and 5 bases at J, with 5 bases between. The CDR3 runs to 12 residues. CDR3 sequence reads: CASSLYQDTQYF. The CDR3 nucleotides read TGCGCCAGCAGCTTGTATCAAGATACGCAGTATTTT.

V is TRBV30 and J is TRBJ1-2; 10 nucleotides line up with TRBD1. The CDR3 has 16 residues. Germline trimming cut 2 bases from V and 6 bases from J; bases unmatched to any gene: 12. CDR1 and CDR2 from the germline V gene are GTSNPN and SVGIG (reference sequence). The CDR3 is CAWSHPPATGGNGYTF. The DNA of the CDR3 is TGTGCCTGGAGTCATCCCCCGGCGACAGGGGGCAATGGCTACACCTTC.

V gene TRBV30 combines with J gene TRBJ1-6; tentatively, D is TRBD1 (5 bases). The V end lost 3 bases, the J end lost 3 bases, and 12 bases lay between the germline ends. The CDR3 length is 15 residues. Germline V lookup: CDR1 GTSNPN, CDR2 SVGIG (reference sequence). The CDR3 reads CAWRRDSLYNSPLHF. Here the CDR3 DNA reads TGTGCCTGGAGGCGAGACAGCCTCTATAATTCACCCCTCCACTTT.

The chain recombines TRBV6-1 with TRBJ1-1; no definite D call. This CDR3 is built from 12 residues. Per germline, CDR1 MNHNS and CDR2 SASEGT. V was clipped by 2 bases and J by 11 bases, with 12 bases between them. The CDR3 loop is CASSERALRAFF. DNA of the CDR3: TGTGCCAGCAGTGAAAGGGCCTTGAGGGCTTTCTTT.

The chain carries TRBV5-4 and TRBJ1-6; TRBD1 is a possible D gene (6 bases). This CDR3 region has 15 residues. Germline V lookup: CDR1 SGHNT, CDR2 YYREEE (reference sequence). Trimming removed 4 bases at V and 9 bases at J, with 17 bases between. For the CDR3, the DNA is TGTGCCAGCAGCCCGGGACACCGCCTGGGTTCACCCCTCCACTTT. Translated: CASSPGHRLGSPLHF.

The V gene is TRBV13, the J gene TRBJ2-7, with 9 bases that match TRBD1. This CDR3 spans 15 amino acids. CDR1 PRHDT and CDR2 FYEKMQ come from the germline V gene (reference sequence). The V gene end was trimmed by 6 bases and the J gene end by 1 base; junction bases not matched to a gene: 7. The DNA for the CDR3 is TGTGCCAGCAGTCCTTCGGGACAGGGATCCTACGAGCAGTACTTC. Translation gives CASSPSGQGSYEQYF.

The CDR3 protein is CASSLENIQYF. CDR3 in DNA: TGTGCCAGCAGCCTCGAAAACATTCAGTACTTC. The chain uses TRBV3-1 (or the pseudogene TRBV3-2) and TRBJ2-4; unclear D gene. V lost 4 bases, J lost 5 bases, and 3 bases lay in between. CDR1 is LGHDT, CDR2 YNNKEL, per germline (reference sequence). The CDR3 runs to 11 residues.

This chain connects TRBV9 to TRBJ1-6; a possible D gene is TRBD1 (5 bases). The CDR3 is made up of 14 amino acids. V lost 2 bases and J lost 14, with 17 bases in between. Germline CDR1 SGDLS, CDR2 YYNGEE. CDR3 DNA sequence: TGTGCCAGCAGCGTCAACCCGGGACCCAGAGCCCTCCACTTT. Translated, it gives CASSVNPGPRALHF.

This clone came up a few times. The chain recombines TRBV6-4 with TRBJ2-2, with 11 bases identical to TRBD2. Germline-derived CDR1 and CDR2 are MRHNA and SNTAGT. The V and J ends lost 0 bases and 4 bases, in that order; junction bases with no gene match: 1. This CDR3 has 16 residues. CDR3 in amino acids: CASSDSTSGVTGELFF. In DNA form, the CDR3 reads TGTGCCAGCAGTGACTCGACTAGCGGGGTCACCGGGGAGCTGTTTTTT.

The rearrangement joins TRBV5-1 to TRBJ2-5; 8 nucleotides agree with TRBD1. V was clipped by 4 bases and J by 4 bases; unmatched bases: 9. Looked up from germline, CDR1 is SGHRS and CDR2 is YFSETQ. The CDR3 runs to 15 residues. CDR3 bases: TGCGCCAGCAGCCATGACAGGGGCTCTAGAGAGACCCAGTACTTC. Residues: CASSHDRGSRETQYF.

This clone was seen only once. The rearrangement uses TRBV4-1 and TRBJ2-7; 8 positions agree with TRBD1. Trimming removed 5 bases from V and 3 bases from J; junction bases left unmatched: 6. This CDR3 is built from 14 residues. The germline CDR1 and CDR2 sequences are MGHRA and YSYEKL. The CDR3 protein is CASSSPGGLYEQYF. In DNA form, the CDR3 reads TGCGCCAGCAGCTCCCCAGGGGGCCTCTACGAGCAGTACTTC.

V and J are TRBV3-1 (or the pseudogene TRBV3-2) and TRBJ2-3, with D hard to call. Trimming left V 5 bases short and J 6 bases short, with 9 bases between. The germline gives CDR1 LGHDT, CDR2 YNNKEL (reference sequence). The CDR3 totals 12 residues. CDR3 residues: CASSVARDTQYF. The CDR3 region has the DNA TGTGCCAGCAGCGTCGCCCGGGATACGCAGTATTTT.

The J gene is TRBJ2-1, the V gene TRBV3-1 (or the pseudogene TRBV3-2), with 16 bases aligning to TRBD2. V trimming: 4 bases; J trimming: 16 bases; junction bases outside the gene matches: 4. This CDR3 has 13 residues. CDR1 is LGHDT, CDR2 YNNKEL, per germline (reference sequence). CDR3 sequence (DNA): TGTGCCAGCAGCCCGGGGACTAGCGGGGGGGCCTTCTTC. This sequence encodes CASSPGTSGGAFF.

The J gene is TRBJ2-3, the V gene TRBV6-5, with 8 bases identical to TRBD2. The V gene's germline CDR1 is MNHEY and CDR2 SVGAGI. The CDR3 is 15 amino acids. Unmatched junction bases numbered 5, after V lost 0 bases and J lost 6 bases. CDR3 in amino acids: CASSYSPRGADTQYF. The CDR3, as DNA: TGTGCCAGCAGTTACTCCCCGCGGGGGGCCGATACGCAGTATTTT.

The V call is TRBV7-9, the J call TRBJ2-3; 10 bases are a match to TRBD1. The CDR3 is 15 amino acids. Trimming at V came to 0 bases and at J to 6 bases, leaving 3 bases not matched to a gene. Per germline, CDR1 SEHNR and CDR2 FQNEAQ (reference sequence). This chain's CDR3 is CASSLADRGRDTQYF. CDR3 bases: TGTGCCAGCAGCTTAGCCGACAGGGGGCGTGATACGCAGTATTTT.

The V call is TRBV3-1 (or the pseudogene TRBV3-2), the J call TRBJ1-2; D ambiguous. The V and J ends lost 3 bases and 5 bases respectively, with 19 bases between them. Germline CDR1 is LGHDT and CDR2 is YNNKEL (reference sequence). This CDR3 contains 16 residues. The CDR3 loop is CASSQKLTEKTYGYTF. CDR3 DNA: TGTGCCAGCAGCCAGAAATTAACAGAGAAGACATATGGCTACACCTTC.